This is a list of T cell receptor beta chains from one sample in a study of cytomegalovirus exposure and HLA in healthy donors. Data came from immunoSEQ multiplex PCR; TCRdb stores just in-frame clones and leaves some out. The table includes 100,000 to 150,000 clones, about four fifths detected once. The specimen sequenced was PBMCs. Receptors originate from a woman aged 40 to 50 in good health and CMV-seronegative. CDR3s include the opening cysteine and the closing phenylalanine or tryptophan. Expanded clones get a size class; other rows say once, few or many, or leave the size out.

V	J	size	CDR3
TRBV4-2	TRBJ1-2	once	CASSQDPSARGGYGYTF
TRBV28	TRBJ1-6	NA	CASRTTGVDNSPLHF
TRBV6-5	TRBJ1-1	NA	CASSLGQGVTEAFF
TRBV19	TRBJ1-5	NA	CASRNAGGAYQPQHF
TRBV9	TRBJ2-1	few	CASSAGLAGGNEQFF
TRBV9	TRBJ1-1	NA	CASSVGGGSREAFF
TRBV5-1	TRBJ2-7	NA	CASSYEGEQYF
TRBV2	TRBJ1-5	few	CASRGTGAWQPQHF
TRBV7-2	TRBJ1-1	NA	CASSFGRMNTEAFF
TRBV7-9	TRBJ1-2	NA	CSSSLGIREVYGYTF
TRBV30	TRBJ1-6	NA	CAWSVGAARNSPLHF
TRBV15	TRBJ2-1	NA	CATSSDGRGGNEQFF
TRBV7-6	TRBJ2-7	NA	CASSLAPGQGYEQYF
TRBV7-9	TRBJ2-3	NA	CASSSYRSVTQYF
TRBV10-1	TRBJ2-1	NA	CASSGSGGPSSYNEQFF
TRBV29-1	TRBJ1-2	NA	CSTGQRDGYTF
TRBV27	TRBJ1-6	once	CASSPSLNRGNSPLHF
TRBV28	TRBJ2-7	NA	CASKTGRYEQYF
TRBV6-5	TRBJ2-7	NA	CASSRTVVRSYEQYF
TRBV4-2	TRBJ2-2	NA	CASSQEQGTVNTGELFF
TRBV6-1	TRBJ1-6	NA	CASSESTGIVKASPLHF
TRBV6-5	TRBJ1-6	once	CASSLGQGYNSPLHF
TRBV4-1	TRBJ1-1	NA	CASSQVRGVTEAFF
TRBV6-1	TRBJ2-7	NA	CASSEGATHSYYEQYF
TRBV7-9	TRBJ1-1	NA	CASSFRVNTEAFF
TRBV7-8	TRBJ2-1	once	CASSPSVGLGVGQFF
TRBV5-1	TRBJ1-2	NA	CASSLGLRQGRGYGYTF
TRBV5-1	TRBJ1-4	NA	CASSRDSSTNEKLFF
TRBV18	TRBJ2-7	once	CASSPDGPGAYEQYF
TRBV15	TRBJ1-1	NA	CATSPRQGSGAFF
TRBV6-5	TRBJ2-4	NA	CASSSNRDRVVLAYF
TRBV19	TRBJ1-4	NA	CASSIRGTSSGEKLFF
TRBV18	TRBJ1-4	NA	CASSPGQGPPNEKLFF
TRBV28	TRBJ2-7	NA	CASSLSAYEQYF
TRBV5-8	TRBJ1-1	NA	CASHSSVNTEAFF
TRBV7-2	TRBJ1-1	NA	CASSNDSHSQRVFF
TRBV5-4	TRBJ1-2	NA	CASRPYRDNYGYTF
TRBV27	TRBJ1-2	NA	CASSRPGQTFYGYTF
TRBV7-3	TRBJ1-6	NA	CASSSPGTNSPLHF
TRBV5-1	TRBJ2-7	NA	CASSTGHSSSYEQYF